This T cell receptor beta chain was recorded in a study of blood T cells in healthy people across ages. Findings and caveats of the study: Investigators treated diversity estimates from one million T cells as underestimates.

This clonotype was recorded a few times. Its specificity is not known. Every sample yielded at least 6.5 million isolated PBMCs. The CDR3 is 14 residues long. The germline CDR1 and CDR2 sequences are MNHEY and SMNVEV (reference sequence). V was cut by 5 bases and J by 8 bases, with 17 bases left in between. Together with a sample-barcoded 5' primer, a J-beta primer mix was included in a second PCR lasting roughly 6 to 12 cycles. TCRdb re-derived calls from the 5' RACE reads in MiXCR, one entry per CDR3 protein. The data show about 800,000 distinct CDR3 sequences, 58% seen once. This sequence originates from a young man in good health. The specimen was blood. The chain uses TRBV27 and TRBJ2-3; D is ambiguous. The DNA of the CDR3 is TGTGCCAGCAGTCCAGTCGCCCGGATCGGTACGCAGTATTTT. Amino acid sequence: CASSPVARIGTQYF.